This T cell receptor (beta chain) derives from a study of blood T cell repertoires in COVID-19. The overall study: PBMCs, B-cell-depleted T cells, or T cells provided the cDNA or gDNA that made up the material.

CDR3 length: 12 residues. The germline gives CDR1 SGHTA, CDR2 FQGNSA. Trimming removed 3 bases from V and 3 bases from J, with 3 bases in between. The protocol was immunoSEQ multiplex PCR, while the TCRdb copy is restricted to in-frame clones and leaves out a portion. The sample has tens of thousands of clones; over 65% are singletons. This TCR was recovered from a human donor in a cohort sampled during active COVID-19. The chain has TRBV7-2 and TRBJ1-5; D is uncertain. Sample: peripheral blood. The CDR3 sequence is CASSFLNQPQHF. In DNA, the CDR3 is TGTGCCAGCAGCTTTCTCAATCAGCCCCAGCATTTT.